The rows below give T cell receptor beta chains drawn from one sample of a study of cytomegalovirus exposure and HLA in healthy donors. Profiled with immunoSEQ multiplex PCR; TCRdb holds only in-frame clones, not every one. The sample carries about 150,000 clones, approximately 80% recorded once. The specimen sequenced was PBMCs. The receptors stem from a male donor in good health and CMV-seropositive. CDR3s include the opening cysteine and the closing phenylalanine or tryptophan. D genes are given only for firm matches. Clone size is shown for a subset of rows, as once, few, many or a class of expanded clone.

DNA	CDR3	D	J	size	V
TGTGCCAGCCTACCTCTTCGGACTAGTCTTGGAAATGAGCAGTTCTTC	CASLPLRTSLGNEQFF	TRBD2	TRBJ2-1	NA	TRBV5-4
TGTGCCAGCAGCGTAGCTCCCGCGACAGGGGAAAACTATGGCTACACCTTC	CASSVAPATGENYGYTF	TRBD1	TRBJ1-2	NA	TRBV9
TGTGCCAGCAGTTTAAATTGGGAGAGCCCCGGGCAGTACTTC	CASSLNWESPGQYF	NA	TRBJ2-7	NA	TRBV27
TGTGCCAGCAGCTTGGAGGACAACTACGAGCAGTACTTC	CASSLEDNYEQYF	NA	TRBJ2-7	NA	TRBV5-4
TGTGCCAGCAGCTTAGCGGGACTAGCGTTCTCCTACAATGAGCAGTTCTTC	CASSLAGLAFSYNEQFF	TRBD2	TRBJ2-1	NA	TRBV7-2
TGTGCCAGCAGCTTTGGGCACGCTAGCGGGAGAATCTACGAGCAGTACTTC	CASSFGHASGRIYEQYF	TRBD2	TRBJ2-7	NA	TRBV7-2
TGTGCCAGCAGTTCCGGGACTAGCGGGAGGTCGGGAGAGCAGTTCTTC	CASSSGTSGRSGEQFF	TRBD2	TRBJ2-1	NA	TRBV27
TGTGCCAGCAGTTTATTCGCCACGGCGGGTTCACCCCTCCACTTT	CASSLFATAGSPLHF	NA	TRBJ1-6	NA	TRBV28
TGTGCCAGCAGCGGGGCAAGGGGGAATGAGCAGTTCTTC	CASSGARGNEQFF	NA	TRBJ2-1	NA	TRBV9
TGTGCCAGCAGTCCTAGCGGGGCCCTATCCTACGAGCAGTACTTC	CASSPSGALSYEQYF	TRBD2	TRBJ2-7	once	TRBV28
TGCGCCAGCAGACTCGGACAGGGTGGTGGCTACACCTTC	CASRLGQGGGYTF	TRBD1	TRBJ1-2	NA	TRBV5-1
TGTGCCAGTAGCTCGCGGCAGGGGCGAGACGAGCAGTACTTC	CASSSRQGRDEQYF	NA	TRBJ2-7	NA	TRBV19
TGTGCCAGCAGTTACTCGAGGACAGGGCAATCACCCCTCCACTTT	CASSYSRTGQSPLHF	TRBD1	TRBJ1-6	NA	TRBV6-5
TGTGCCAGCAGCAAAGATAGGGGCAGGGACTATTCTGGAAACACCATATATTTT	CASSKDRGRDYSGNTIYF	NA	TRBJ1-3	NA	TRBV21-1
TGTGCCACCAGCAGAGCCAGACAGGGATTGAACACTGAAGCTTTCTTT	CATSRARQGLNTEAFF	TRBD1	TRBJ1-1	NA	TRBV15
TGTGCCAGCACGTTCACGGGTAGCAATCAGCCCCAGCATTTT	CASTFTGSNQPQHF	NA	TRBJ1-5	NA	TRBV2
TGTGCCAGCAGCTTAGATCTTACCGGGAGACGATATGAGCAGTTCTTC	CASSLDLTGRRYEQFF	NA	TRBJ2-1	NA	TRBV11-3
TGTGCCAGCAGTCCTCAAGGGGGTAGCGGGATCTACGAGCAGTACTTC	CASSPQGGSGIYEQYF	TRBD2	TRBJ2-7	NA	TRBV28
TGTGCCAGCAGCTTAAGCAGGGGGACTGAAAAACTGTTTTTT	CASSLSRGTEKLFF	TRBD1	TRBJ1-4	NA	TRBV11-2
TGTGCTAGTGGTTTGGGTCAGGACTTC	CASGLGQDF	NA	TRBJ2-7	NA	TRBV12-5
TGTGCCAGCAGCTTGCTGGGGGCAGATGCCTACGAGCAGTACTTC	CASSLLGADAYEQYF	NA	TRBJ2-7	NA	TRBV5-5
TGCGCCAGCAGCTCCCGGACAGGTAACAATCAGCCCCAGCATTTT	CASSSRTGNNQPQHF	TRBD1	TRBJ1-5	NA	TRBV4-1